This TCR beta chain is drawn from a study of blood T cell repertoires in COVID-19. Overall study: Spain, Italy and the United States supplied samples that represented acute and convalescent COVID-19. Nucleic acid was either cDNA or gDNA, and it came from T cells, B-cell-depleted T cells, or PBMCs.

The CDR3 sequence is 15 residues long. Germline trimming cut 6 bases from V and 1 base from J; bases unmatched to any gene: 9. The germline V gene encodes CDR1 SGHRS and CDR2 YFSETQ. Profiling relied on immunoSEQ multiplex PCR, and the TCRdb table lists in-frame clones only, not all of them. The table shows around 100,000 clones, with about 86% occurring only once. The source of this sequence is a human donor in a cohort sampled during active COVID-19. This chain uses TRBV5-1 with TRBJ1-1, with 7 bases lining up with TRBD1. Sequences were obtained from peripheral blood. The CDR3 DNA reads as TGCGCCAGCAATTCACAGGGGAAAGGGAACACTGAAGCTTTCTTT. Protein product: CASNSQGKGNTEAFF.